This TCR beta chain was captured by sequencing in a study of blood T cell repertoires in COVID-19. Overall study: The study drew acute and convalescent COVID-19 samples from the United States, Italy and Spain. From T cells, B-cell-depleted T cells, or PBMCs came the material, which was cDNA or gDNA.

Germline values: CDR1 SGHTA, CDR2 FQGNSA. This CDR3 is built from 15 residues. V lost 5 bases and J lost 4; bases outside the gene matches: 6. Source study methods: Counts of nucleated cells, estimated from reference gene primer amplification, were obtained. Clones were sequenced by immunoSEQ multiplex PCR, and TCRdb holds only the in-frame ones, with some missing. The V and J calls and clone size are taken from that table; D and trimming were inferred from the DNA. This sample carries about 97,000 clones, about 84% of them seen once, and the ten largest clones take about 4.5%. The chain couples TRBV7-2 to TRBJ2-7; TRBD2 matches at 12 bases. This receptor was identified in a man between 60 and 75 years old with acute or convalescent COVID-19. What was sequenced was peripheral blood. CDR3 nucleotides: TGTGCCAGCAGCCCTAGGACTAGCGGGATTTACGAGCAGTACTTC. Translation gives CASSPRTSGIYEQYF. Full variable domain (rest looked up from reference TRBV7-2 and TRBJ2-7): GAGVSQSPSNKVTEKGKDVELRCDPISGHTALYWYRQSLGQGLEFLIYFQGNSAPDKSGLPSDRFSAERTGGSVSTLTIQRTQQEDSAVYLCASSPRTSGIYEQYFGPGTRLTVT.